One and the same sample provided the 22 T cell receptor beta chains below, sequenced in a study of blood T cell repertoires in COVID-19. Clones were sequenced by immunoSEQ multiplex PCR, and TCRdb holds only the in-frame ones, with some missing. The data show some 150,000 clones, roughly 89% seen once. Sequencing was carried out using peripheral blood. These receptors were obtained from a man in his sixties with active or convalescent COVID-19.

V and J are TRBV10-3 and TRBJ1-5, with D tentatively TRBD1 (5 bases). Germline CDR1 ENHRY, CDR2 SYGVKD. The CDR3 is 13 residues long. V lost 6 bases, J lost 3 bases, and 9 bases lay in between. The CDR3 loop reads CAISRQINQPQHF. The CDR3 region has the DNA TGTGCCATCAGCCGACAGATCAATCAGCCCCAGCATTTT.

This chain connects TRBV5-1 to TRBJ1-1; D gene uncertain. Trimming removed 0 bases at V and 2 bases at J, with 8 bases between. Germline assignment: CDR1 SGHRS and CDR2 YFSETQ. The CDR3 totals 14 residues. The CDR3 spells CASSLAEKNTEAFF. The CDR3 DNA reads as TGCGCCAGCAGCTTGGCCGAGAAAAACACTGAAGCTTTCTTT.

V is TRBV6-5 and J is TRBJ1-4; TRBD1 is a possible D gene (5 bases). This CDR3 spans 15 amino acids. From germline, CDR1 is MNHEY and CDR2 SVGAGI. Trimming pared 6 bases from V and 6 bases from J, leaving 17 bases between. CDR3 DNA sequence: TGTGCCAGCAGCCCCCTCGGGGGAGGGGATGAAAAACTGTTTTTT. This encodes CASSPLGGGDEKLFF.

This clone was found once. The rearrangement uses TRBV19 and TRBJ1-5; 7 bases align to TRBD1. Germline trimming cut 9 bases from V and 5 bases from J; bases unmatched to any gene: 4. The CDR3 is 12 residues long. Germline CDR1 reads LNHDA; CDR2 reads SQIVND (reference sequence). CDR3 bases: TGTGCCAGCCGACAGGGCTATCAGCCCCAGCATTTT. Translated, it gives CASRQGYQPQHF.

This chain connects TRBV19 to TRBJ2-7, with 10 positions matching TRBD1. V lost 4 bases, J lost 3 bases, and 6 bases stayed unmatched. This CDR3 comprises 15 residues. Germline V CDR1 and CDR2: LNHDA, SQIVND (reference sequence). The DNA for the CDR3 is TGTGCCAGTAGTACGCAATGGACAGGGGGCTACGAGCAGTACTTC. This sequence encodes CASSTQWTGGYEQYF.

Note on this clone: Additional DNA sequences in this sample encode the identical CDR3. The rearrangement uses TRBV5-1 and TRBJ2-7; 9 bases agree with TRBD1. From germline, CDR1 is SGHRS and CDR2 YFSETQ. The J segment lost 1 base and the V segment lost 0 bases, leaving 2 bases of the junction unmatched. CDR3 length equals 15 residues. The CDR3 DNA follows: TGCGCCAGCAGCTTGGGAGGGACAGGGTCCTACGAGCAGTACTTC. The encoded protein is CASSLGGTGSYEQYF.

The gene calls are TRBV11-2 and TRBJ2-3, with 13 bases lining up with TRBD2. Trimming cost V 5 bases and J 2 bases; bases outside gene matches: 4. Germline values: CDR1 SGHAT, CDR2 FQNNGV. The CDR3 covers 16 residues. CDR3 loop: CASSETSGGNTDTQYF. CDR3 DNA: TGTGCCAGCAGCGAGACTAGCGGGGGGAACACAGATACGCAGTATTTT. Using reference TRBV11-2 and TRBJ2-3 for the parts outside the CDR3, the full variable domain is EAGVAQSPRYKIIEKRQSVAFWCNPISGHATLYWYQQILGQGPKLLIQFQNNGVVDDSQLPKDRFSAERLKGVDSTLKIQPAKLEDSAVYLCASSETSGGNTDTQYFGPGTRLTVL.

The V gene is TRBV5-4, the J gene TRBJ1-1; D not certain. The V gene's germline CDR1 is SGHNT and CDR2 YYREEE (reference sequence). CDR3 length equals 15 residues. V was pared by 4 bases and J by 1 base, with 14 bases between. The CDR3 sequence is CASSLPRGSNTEAFF. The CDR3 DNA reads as TGTGCCAGCAGCCTCCCACGTGGCTCGAACACTGAAGCTTTCTTT.

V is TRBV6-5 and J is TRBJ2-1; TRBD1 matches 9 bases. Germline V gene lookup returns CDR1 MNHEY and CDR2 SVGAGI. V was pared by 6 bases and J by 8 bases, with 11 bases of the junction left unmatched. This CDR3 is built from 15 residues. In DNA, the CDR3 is TGTGCCAGCAGGACAGGGGGGGCCTACTTCTATGAGCAGTTCTTC. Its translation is CASRTGGAYFYEQFF.

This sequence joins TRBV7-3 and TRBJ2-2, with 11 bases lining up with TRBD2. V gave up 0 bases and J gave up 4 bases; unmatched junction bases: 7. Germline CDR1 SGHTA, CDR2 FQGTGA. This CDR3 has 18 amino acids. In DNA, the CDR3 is TGTGCCAGCAGCTTAACGGTGACTAGCGGGATTGGCACCGGGGAGCTGTTTTTT. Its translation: CASSLTVTSGIGTGELFF. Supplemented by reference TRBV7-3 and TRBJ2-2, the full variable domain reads GAGVSQTPSNKVTEKGKYVELRCDPISGHTALYWYRQSLGQGPEFLIYFQGTGAADDSGLPNDRFFAVRPEGSVSTLKIQRTERGDSAVYLCASSLTVTSGIGTGELFFGEGSRLTVL.

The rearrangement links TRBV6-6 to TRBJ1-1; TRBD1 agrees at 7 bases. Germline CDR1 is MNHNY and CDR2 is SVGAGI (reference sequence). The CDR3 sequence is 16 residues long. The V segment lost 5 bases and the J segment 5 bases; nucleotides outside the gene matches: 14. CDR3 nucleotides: TGTGCCAGCAGTCTTGGAAGGAACCCCAGGGGGACTGAAGCTTTCTTT. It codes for CASSLGRNPRGTEAFF.

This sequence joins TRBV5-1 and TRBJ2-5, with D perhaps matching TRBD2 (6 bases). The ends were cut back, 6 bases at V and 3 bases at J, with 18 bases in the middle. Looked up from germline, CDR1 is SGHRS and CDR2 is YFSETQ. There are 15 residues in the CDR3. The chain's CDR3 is CASKVNSGREETQYF. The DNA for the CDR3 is TGCGCCAGCAAGGTTAATAGCGGCCGTGAAGAGACCCAGTACTTC.

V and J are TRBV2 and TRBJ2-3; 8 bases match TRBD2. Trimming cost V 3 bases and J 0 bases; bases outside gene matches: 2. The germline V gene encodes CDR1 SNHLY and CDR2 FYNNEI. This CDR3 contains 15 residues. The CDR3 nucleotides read TGTGCCAGCAGTGACTCGGGGGGGAGCACAGATACGCAGTATTTT. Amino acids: CASSDSGGSTDTQYF.

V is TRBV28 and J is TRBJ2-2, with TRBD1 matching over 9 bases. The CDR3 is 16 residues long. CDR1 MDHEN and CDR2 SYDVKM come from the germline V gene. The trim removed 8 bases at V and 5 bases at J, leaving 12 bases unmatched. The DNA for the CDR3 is TGTGCCAGCGCTTCAACGGGGACAGGGAGGACCGGGGAGCTGTTTTTT. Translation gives CASASTGTGRTGELFF.

The CDR3 sequence: CAWSTPEGVTSGASTDTQYF. The CDR3 DNA reads as TGTGCCTGGAGTACCCCGGAGGGGGTCACTAGCGGAGCTAGCACAGATACGCAGTATTTT. The J gene is TRBJ2-3, the V gene TRBV30; 8 bases agree with TRBD2. The germline V gene has CDR1 GTSNPN and CDR2 SVGIG (reference sequence). V lost 2 bases and J lost 0; bases outside the gene matches: 19. The CDR3 is made up of 20 amino acids.

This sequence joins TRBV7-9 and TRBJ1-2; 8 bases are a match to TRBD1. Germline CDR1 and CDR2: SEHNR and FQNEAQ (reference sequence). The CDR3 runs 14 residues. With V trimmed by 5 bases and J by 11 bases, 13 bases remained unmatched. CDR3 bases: TGTGCCAGCAGCCTACACTTACAGGGGGTTGGTTACACCTTC. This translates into CASSLHLQGVGYTF.

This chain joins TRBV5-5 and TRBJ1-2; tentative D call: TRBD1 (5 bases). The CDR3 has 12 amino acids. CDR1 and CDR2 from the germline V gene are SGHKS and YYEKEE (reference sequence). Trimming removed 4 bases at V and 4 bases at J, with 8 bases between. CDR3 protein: CASSLDSYGYTF. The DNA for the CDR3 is TGTGCCAGCAGCCTAGACAGCTATGGCTACACCTTC.

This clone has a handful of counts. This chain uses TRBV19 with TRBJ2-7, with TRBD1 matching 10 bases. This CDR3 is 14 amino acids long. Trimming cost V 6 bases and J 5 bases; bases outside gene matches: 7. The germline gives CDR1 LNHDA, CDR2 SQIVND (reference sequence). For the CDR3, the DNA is TGTGCCAGTAGAAGACAGGGGGCGTCCAACGAGCAGTACTTC. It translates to CASRRQGASNEQYF.

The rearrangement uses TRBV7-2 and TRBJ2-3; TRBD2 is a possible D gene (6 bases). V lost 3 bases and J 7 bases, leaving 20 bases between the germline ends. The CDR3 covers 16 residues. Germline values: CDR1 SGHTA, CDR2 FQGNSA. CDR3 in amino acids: CASSFGGGAAKNTQYF. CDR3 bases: TGTGCCAGCAGCTTTGGGGGAGGAGCGGCCAAAAATACGCAGTATTTT.

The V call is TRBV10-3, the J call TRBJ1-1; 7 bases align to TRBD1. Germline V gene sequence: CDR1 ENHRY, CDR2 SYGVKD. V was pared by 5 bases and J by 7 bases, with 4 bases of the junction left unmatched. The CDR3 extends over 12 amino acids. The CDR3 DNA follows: TGTGCCATCAGTAGGGGGCCAGATGAAGCTTTCTTT. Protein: CAISRGPDEAFF.

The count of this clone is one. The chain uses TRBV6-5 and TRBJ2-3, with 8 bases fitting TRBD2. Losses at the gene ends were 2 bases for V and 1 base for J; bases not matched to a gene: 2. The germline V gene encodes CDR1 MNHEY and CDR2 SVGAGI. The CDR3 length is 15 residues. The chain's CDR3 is CASSYSGRRTDTQYF. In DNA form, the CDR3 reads TGTGCCAGCAGTTACAGCGGGAGACGCACAGATACGCAGTATTTT.

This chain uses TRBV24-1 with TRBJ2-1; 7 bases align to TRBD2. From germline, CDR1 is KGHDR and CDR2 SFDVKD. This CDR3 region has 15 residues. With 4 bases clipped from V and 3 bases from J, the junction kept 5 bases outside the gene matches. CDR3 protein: CATSDAPGGYNEQFF. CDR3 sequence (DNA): TGTGCCACCAGTGACGCGCCGGGGGGCTACAATGAGCAGTTCTTC.